This TCR beta chain was captured by sequencing in a study of Graves' ophthalmopathy and Graves' hyperthyroidism. Study outcomes and limitations: Using a 13-signature model, the authors split ophthalmopathy from stable hyperthyroidism, with roughly 90% sensitivity and roughly 83% specificity. In blood appeared most of the expanded thyroid clonotypes whose frequency exceeded 0.001.

Researchers took RNA transcripts and amplified TCR beta CDR3 regions from them. An opening RT-PCR round employed HTBI primers and preceded a second-round multiplex PCR. TCRdb re-called the multiplex PCR reads with MiXCR, one entry per CDR3 protein. Counted here are 500,000 to 700,000 distinct CDR3 sequences, about a fifth occurring once; the ten biggest clones make up approximately 6.5%. As concerns this clonotype: The antigen is not known.

Each hyperthyroidism patient was newly diagnosed, with under 2 months' duration, and aged 18 to 65. Other autoimmune disease, uncontrolled infection, pregnancy and lactation led to exclusion. V lost 9 bases, J lost 4 bases, and 12 bases stayed unmatched. CDR3 length: 16 amino acids. Per germline, CDR1 SGHTA and CDR2 FQGTGA. The chain has TRBV7-3 and TRBJ1-5; 10 positions agree with TRBD1. The receptor was derived from a woman aged 18 to 35 with stable Graves' hyperthyroidism. Some clones in this sample may be carry-over from other donors' samples. The specimen sequenced was peripheral blood. The CDR3 sequence: CARVRGTGEENQPQHF. As DNA, the CDR3 is TGTGCCAGAGTCCGGGGGACAGGGGAGGAGAATCAGCCCCAGCATTTT.